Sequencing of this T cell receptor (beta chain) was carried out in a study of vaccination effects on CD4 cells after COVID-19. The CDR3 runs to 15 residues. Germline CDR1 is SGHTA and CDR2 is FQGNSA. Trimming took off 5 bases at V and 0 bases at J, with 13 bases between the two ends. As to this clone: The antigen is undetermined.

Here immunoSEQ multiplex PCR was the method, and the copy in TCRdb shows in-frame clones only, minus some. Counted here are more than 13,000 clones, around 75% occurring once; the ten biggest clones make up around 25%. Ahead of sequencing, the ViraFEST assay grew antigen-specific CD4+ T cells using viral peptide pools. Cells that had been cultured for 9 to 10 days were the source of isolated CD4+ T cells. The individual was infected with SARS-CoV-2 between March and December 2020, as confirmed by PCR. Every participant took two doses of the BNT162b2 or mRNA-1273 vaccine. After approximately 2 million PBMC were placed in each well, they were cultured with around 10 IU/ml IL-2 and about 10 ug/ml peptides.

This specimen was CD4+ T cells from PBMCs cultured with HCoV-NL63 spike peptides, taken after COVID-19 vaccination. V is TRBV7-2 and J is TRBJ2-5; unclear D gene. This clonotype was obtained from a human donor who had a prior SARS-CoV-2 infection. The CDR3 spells CASSPRARDQETQYF. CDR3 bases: TGTGCCAGCAGCCCCCGGGCCCGCGACCAAGAGACCCAGTACTTC.